This T cell receptor (beta chain) was sequenced for a study of prognosis after radiotherapy for stage I lung cancer. Whole-study context: While several patients had squamous cell carcinoma tumors, the tumors of roughly twelve were adenocarcinoma. Overall study findings and caveats: Medians of about 10,000 versus 6,900 showed unique TCR clone counts falling after stereotactic body radiation therapy.

Two-round multiplex PCR amplified TCR beta CDR3 from genomic DNA. Primers specific to each TRBV and TRBJ gene drove first-round PCR. MiXCR, run by TCRdb on the multiplex PCR reads, gives a single entry per CDR3 protein. In the table there are some 15,000 distinct CDR3 sequences, around 56% of which are singletons. Notes on this clonotype: Its antigen is undetermined. Germline is not matched at one junction end, which may reflect a read error.

Sequencing was performed on PBMCs, taken before or after stereotactic body radiation therapy (not recorded which). This clonotype was sampled from a donor over 45 with non-small cell lung cancer.

CDR3 amino acids: CASSFWVYPFGELFF. DNA of the CDR3: TGTGCCAGCAGTTTTTGGGTTTACCCTTTCGGGGAGCTGTTTTTC. The chain employs TRBV6-2 or TRBV6-3 and TRBJ2-2; D might be TRBD2 (5 bases). Germline assignment: CDR1 MNHEY and CDR2 SVGEGT. This CDR3 has 15 amino acids.